The clone carrying this TCR beta chain was counted only a few times. What it recognizes is unknown. Then a second PCR, running about 7 to 11 cycles, was carried out with a sample-barcoded 5' primer and a J-beta primer mix. Every molecule of cDNA carried a tag from a template-switch adaptor with 12 random nucleotides. TCRdb re-derived calls from the 5' RACE reads in MiXCR, one entry per CDR3 protein. The repertoire holds approximately 1.5 million distinct CDR3 sequences, with 34% as singletons. No fewer than 5.5 micrograms of total RNA were isolated from every sample. These data come from a study of blood T cells in healthy people across ages. Overall study results and limits: The diversity estimates, figures obtained from one million T cells, were considered underestimates. With unsorted PBMCs, a conclusive comparison of naive versus antigen-experienced cells was not possible.

V was clipped by 5 bases and J by 3 bases; unmatched bases: 7. The CDR3 consists of 16 residues. Germline assignment: CDR1 SGHDT and CDR2 YYEEEE. This TCR was recovered from a woman in her 30s in good health. The chain recombines TRBV5-6 with TRBJ2-3, with 12 bases fitting TRBD2. The sample comprised blood. As DNA, the CDR3 is TGTGCCAGCAGGCCGTGGACTAGCGGGATGACAGATACGCAGTATTTT. Its translation is CASRPWTSGMTDTQYF.